This T cell receptor beta chain was documented in a study of blood T cell repertoires in COVID-19 (dated by TCRdb to the early 2020s). As for the study more broadly: Samples covering the acute and convalescent phases of COVID-19 were provided by collaborators in the United States, Italy and Spain. The material from the prospective study consisted of cDNA or gDNA derived from T cells, B-cell-depleted T cells, or PBMCs. Subjects who had been exposed to COVID-19, were actively infected with it, or had recovered from it provided the deeply sampled blood TCRbeta repertoires that made up the dataset. The repertoires were released in a freely available public database intended as a resource for research on the immune response to SARS-CoV-2. The samples were drawn from the first 160 participants of the ongoing ImmuneRACE study and from 1,200 or so subjects provided by 6 global collaborators. A de-identified subject ID, COVID-19 status, age in years and sex were almost always included in the sample metadata. Where available, HLA class I and class II types were taken from metadata supplied by the sample provider and were not determined by assay-based typing. What the research found in general, with its limitations: Clinical and demographic metadata were provided uncurated, with the amount varying by source and participant.

Comment on this clone: Its antigen is currently not known. Base qualities are not recorded, but no much larger clone differs from it by a single base.

The collaborating institutions used their own protocols to collect whole blood in K2EDTA tubes. For TCRbeta analysis, collaborators shipped samples as frozen whole blood, isolated PBMCs, or DNA extracted from either of those sample types. The immunoSEQ Assay, a bias-controlled multiplex PCR, was used to amplify TCRbeta CDR3 regions from genomic DNA. The study's processing was this. The number of nucleated cells in each sample was estimated by amplification of reference gene primers within the assay. To quantify the absolute abundance of each unique TCRbeta CDR3 rearrangement, sequence reads were collapsed and filtered. For each sample, productive Simpson clonality was calculated as the square root of Simpson's diversity index across productive rearrangements. This immuneACCESS table, as held by TCRdb, lists in-frame sequences with V and J called but not all clones. Of the missing ones, under half trace to an unresolved V gene in checked studies; the others have no known cause. From that table come the V and J calls and clone size; the DNA was used to work out D and trimming. Across this sample there are more than 200,000 clones, with around 84% seen only once. The ten largest clones take up around 5.7% of the sample.

CDR3 length: 12 amino acids, cysteine to phenylalanine. Just the 36-base CDR3 DNA is kept, in frame starting at base 1. The germline V and J ends show losses of 7 bases and 4 bases respectively, and no gene match explains 6 bases of the junction. CDR1 and CDR2 (SQVTM, ANQGSEA) derive from the germline V gene. The rearrangement joined TRBV29-1 to TRBJ2-5; TRBD2 agrees with 7 junctional bases. The TCR was taken from an older man with acute or convalescent COVID-19. Sample: peripheral blood. The CDR3 protein is CSAQRGVETQYF. The DNA sequence reads TGCAGCGCCCAACGGGGGGTAGAGACCCAGTACTTC.